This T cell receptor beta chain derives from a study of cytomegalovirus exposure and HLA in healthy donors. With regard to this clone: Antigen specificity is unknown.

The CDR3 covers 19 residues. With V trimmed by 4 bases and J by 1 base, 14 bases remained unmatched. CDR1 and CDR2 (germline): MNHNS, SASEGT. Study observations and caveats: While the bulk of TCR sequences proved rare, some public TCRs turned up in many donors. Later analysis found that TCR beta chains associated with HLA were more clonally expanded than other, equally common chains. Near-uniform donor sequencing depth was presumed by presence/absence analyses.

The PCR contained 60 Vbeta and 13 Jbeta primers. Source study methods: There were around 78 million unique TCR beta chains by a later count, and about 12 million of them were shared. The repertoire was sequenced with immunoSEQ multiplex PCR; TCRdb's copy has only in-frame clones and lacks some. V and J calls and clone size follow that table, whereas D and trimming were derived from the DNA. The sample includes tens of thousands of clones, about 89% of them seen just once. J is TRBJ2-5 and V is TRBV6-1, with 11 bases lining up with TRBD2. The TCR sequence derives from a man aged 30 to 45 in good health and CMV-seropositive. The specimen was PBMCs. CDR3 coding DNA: TGTGCCAGCAGTGGATGGCCCAAACTCGGACTAGCGGGCCAAGAGACCCAGTACTTC. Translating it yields CASSGWPKLGLAGQETQYF.